The source of this T cell receptor (beta chain) is a study of cytomegalovirus exposure and HLA in healthy donors. Study observations and caveats: Later analysis associated a missense DCLRE1C variant with TCR beta V- and J-gene trimming.

V dropped 0 bases and J dropped 1 base, with 10 bases sitting between them. CDR3 length: 15 residues. CDR1 is SGDLS and CDR2 is YYNGEE in the germline V gene. The PCR was carried out with 60 Vbeta primers and 13 Jbeta primers. The protocol was immunoSEQ multiplex PCR, while the TCRdb copy is restricted to in-frame clones and leaves out a portion. The sample table includes about 70,000 clones. In the case of this clone: The antigen is undetermined.

Sequencing used PBMCs. This sequence originates from a female donor in good health and CMV-seropositive. The chain combines TRBV9 with TRBJ1-1; D gene uncertain. The CDR3 nucleotides read TGTGCCAGCAGCGTAGGTTATGAGGCGAACACTGAAGCTTTCTTT. This gives the protein CASSVGYEANTEAFF. Drawing the rest from reference TRBV9 and TRBJ1-1, the complete variable domain is DSGVTQTPKHLITATGQRVTLRCSPRSGDLSVYWYQQSLDQGLQFLIQYYNGEERAKGNILERFSAQQFPDLHSELNLSSLELGDSALYFCASSVGYEANTEAFFGQGTRLTVV.